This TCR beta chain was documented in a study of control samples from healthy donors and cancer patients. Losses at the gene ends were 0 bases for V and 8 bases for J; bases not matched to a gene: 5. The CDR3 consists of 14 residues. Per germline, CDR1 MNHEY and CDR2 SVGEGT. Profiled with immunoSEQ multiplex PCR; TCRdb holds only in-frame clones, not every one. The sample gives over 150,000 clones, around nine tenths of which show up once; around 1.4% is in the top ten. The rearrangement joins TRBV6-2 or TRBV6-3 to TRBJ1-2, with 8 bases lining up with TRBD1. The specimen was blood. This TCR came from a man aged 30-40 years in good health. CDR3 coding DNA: TGTGCCAGCAGTTACTCGGACAGGGTCGTCGGCTACACCTTC. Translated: CASSYSDRVVGYTF.